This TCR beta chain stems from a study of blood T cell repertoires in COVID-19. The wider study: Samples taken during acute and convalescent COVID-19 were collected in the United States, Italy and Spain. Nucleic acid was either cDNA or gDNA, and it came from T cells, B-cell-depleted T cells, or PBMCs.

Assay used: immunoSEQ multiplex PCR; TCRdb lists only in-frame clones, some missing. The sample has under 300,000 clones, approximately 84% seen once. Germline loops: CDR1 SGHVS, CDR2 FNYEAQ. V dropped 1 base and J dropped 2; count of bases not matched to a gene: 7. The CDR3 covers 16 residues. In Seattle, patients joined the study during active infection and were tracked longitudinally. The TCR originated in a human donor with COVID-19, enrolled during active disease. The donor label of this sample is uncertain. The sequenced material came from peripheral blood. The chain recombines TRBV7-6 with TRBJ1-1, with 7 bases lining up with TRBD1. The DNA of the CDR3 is TGTGCCAGCAGCTTAGGCCGGGGACAGCGAAACACTGAAGCTTTCTTT. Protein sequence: CASSLGRGQRNTEAFF.